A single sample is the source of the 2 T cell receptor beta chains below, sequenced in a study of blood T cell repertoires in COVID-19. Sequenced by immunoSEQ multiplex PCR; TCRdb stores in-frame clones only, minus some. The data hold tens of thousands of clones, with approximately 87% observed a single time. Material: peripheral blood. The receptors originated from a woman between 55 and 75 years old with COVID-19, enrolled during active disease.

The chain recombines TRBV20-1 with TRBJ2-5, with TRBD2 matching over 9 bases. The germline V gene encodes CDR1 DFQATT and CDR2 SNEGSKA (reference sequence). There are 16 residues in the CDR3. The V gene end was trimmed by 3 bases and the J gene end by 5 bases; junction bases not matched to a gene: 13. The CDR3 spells CSASRRSGSSRETQYF. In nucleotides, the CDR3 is TGCAGTGCTAGTAGGCGTAGCGGGAGCTCTAGGGAGACCCAGTACTTC.

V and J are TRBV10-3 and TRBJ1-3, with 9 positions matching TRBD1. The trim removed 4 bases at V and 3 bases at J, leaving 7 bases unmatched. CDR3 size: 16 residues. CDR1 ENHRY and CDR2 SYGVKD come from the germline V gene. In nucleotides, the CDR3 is TGTGCCATCAGTGGAACAGGGGGCGCGTTTGGAAACACCATATATTTT. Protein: CAISGTGGAFGNTIYF.